The following is a T cell receptor (beta chain) sequence with its context. The antigen this receptor binds is unknown. Base quality data are lacking; no much larger clone is found one base away. At the junction V is shortened by 4 bases and J by 3 bases, with 13 bases in between. CDR1 and CDR2 are read off the germline V gene as SGHRS and YFSETQ. From the cysteine through the phenylalanine, the CDR3 covers 14 amino acids. CDR3 DNA only is kept here, 42 bases in frame from base 1. The data originate from a study of T cells after yellow fever vaccination (dated by TCRdb to between 2018 and 2021). Concerning the study at large: The SMART-Seq v4 Ultra Low Input RNA kit was used to prepare libraries from fractions with low cell numbers. Bulk TCR alpha and beta repertoires were sequenced longitudinally to track T-cell clones before and after primary and booster YFV17D yellow fever vaccination. The cohort comprised two healthy male donors, one aged 18 to 30 and one aged 30 to 39 years. Bulk PBMC replicates and cell subsets were isolated from blood drawn at multiple timepoints before and after both primary and secondary immunization. General study outcomes and caveats: After the booster, most of the clones that had expanded following primary vaccination were detected again (just under 97% of CD4 and 85% to 90% of CD8), which suggests that memory was broadly maintained. FACS-sorted repertoires could contain abundant contaminating clonotypes from the bulk population, so computational filtering was required. The secondary T-cell response was weaker than the primary response but faster, peaking on day 5 instead of day 15. Because the study included only a couple of donors, the extent to which the findings can be generalized is limited. A small share of clonotypes occurred in both CD4 and CD8 compartments, likely arising from convergent recombination.

Instrument on record: Illumina NovaSeq 6000. TCR cDNA was synthesized by 5'RACE template switching, through which a universal primer site and unique molecular identifiers were introduced. Priming for cDNA synthesis came from both the TCR alpha and TCR beta constant segments. Library amplification used two PCR steps, and the second PCR step added sample barcodes and sequencing adapters. Libraries were sequenced on Illumina HiSeq 2500 (2x100 bp) or NovaSeq (2x150 bp). Under the source paper's analysis protocol: Reads were demultiplexed and collapsed into UMI consensus sequences with MIGEC, and V(D)J alignment was performed with MiXCR. Using edgeR on replicate PBMC samples, clonotypes were called vaccine-responding if FDR was below 0.01 and the log2 fold change was above 5 up to day 15. Each bulk clonotype received a CD4 or CD8 identity based on whether the sequenced CD4 or CD8 repertoire contained that clonotype at higher abundance. TCRdb took the public reads, trimmed them with fastp at Q25, ran MiXCR for clone calling and kept in-frame beta chains. Rows merge per CDR3 protein into single entries with the most common DNA and genes. TCRdb assigned the V and J calls; the authors' analysis was not used. Recorded for this sample are some 400,000 distinct CDR3 sequences; around a sixth of them occurred a single time. About a sixth of the sample lies in the top ten.

In the paper's terms, the treatment or condition label means: live attenuated yellow fever vaccine strain. At each blood-draw timepoint, two biological replicates of bulk PBMCs were collected. A standard Ficoll-Paque protocol was used to isolate PBMCs from peripheral blood. TriZol was used to extract RNA from bulk PBMCs, CD4 and CD8 fractions, and dextramer-positive and dextramer-negative fractions. The source was PBMCs, collected before the yellow fever booster vaccination. The receptor was derived from a man younger than 30 who received the YFV17D yellow fever vaccine. The V gene is TRBV5-1 and the J gene is TRBJ1-2; too little of a D gene remains to name it. The encoded CDR3 is CASSQAEGYYGYTF. The nucleotide sequence reads TGCGCCAGCAGCCAGGCCGAGGGCTACTATGGCTACACCTTC.